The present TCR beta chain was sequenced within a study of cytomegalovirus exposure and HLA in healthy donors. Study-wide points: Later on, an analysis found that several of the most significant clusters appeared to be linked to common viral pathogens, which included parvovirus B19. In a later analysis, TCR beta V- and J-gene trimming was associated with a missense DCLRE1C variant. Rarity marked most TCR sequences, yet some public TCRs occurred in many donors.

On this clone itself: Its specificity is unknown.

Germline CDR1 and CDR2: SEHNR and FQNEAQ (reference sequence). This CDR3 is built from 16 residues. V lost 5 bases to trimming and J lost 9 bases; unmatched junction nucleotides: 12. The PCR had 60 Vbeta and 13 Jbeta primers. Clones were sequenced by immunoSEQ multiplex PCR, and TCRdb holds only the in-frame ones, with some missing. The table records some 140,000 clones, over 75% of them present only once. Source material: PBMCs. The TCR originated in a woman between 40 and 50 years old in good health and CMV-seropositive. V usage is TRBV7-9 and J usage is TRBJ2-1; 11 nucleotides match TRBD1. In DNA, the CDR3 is TGTGCCAGCAGCCGCATTACCGGACAGGGGGCAGGTGAGCAGTTCTTC. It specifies CASSRITGQGAGEQFF.